Listed below are T cell receptor beta chains from one sample, sequenced in a study of cytomegalovirus exposure and HLA in healthy donors. TCRdb's table, derived via immunoSEQ multiplex PCR, lists solely in-frame clones and lacks some. Of 90,000 or so clones in the sample, roughly four fifths were seen once. The sequenced sample was PBMCs. All receptors derive from a man aged 30 to 39 in good health and CMV-seropositive. The CDR3 runs from the conserved cysteine through the conserved F or W. Each record gives: J gene, clone size, D gene, V gene, CDR3 protein, CDR3 DNA. The D gene is left open where the match is weak. Some rows have no size entry. The others give once, few or many, or a class for an expanded clone.

TRBJ1-2,NA,NA,TRBV9,CASSVGSPYGYTF,TGTGCCAGCAGCGTAGGGAGTCCCTATGGCTACACCTTC
TRBJ1-3,NA,NA,TRBV11-2,CASSLKQGGNTIYF,TGTGCCAGCAGCTTAAAACAGGGAGGAAACACCATATATTTT
TRBJ2-3,NA,TRBD2,TRBV7-2,CASSLVAGFGTDTQYF,TGTGCCAGCAGCTTAGTAGCGGGCTTTGGCACAGATACGCAGTATTTT
TRBJ2-5,few,TRBD1,TRBV25-1,CASRPGQGTGETQYF,TGTGCCAGCAGGCCGGGACAGGGGACGGGGGAGACCCAGTACTTC
TRBJ2-7,NA,TRBD2,TRBV12-5,CASGLVLAGGRLSYEQYF,TGTGCTAGTGGTTTGGTACTAGCGGGAGGCCGACTATCCTACGAGCAGTACTTC
TRBJ1-2,NA,NA,TRBV5-4,CASSFQGLRGYTF,TGTGCCAGCAGCTTCCAGGGTTTGAGGGGCTACACCTTC
TRBJ2-2,NA,TRBD2,TRBV7-7,CASSPGLAGGPAGELFF,TGTGCCAGCAGCCCGGGACTAGCGGGAGGCCCCGCCGGGGAGCTGTTTTTT
TRBJ1-3,NA,TRBD1,TRBV28,CATLRTGDRNTIYF,TGTGCCACCCTCCGGACAGGGGATAGAAACACCATATATTTT
TRBJ2-2,NA,NA,TRBV19,CATRDIENTGELFF,TGTGCCACACGAGACATTGAAAACACCGGGGAGCTGTTTTTT
TRBJ2-2,NA,TRBD1,TRBV7-9,CARGQDRANTGELFF,TGTGCCAGGGGACAGGACAGGGCGAACACCGGGGAGCTGTTTTTT
TRBJ2-5,NA,TRBD2,TRBV27,CASSSGGKETQYF,TGTGCCAGCAGTTCCGGGGGGAAGGAGACCCAGTACTTC
TRBJ2-3,NA,TRBD2,TRBV7-2,CASSLRLADTQYF,TGTGCCAGCAGCTTACGACTAGCGGATACGCAGTATTTT
TRBJ1-5,NA,TRBD1,TRBV18,CASSPRDRGINQPQHF,TGTGCCAGCTCACCACGTGACAGGGGGATCAATCAGCCCCAGCATTTT
TRBJ2-7,once,NA,TRBV29-1,CSVDAGYEQYF,TGCAGCGTCGACGCAGGCTACGAGCAGTACTTC
TRBJ2-2,NA,TRBD2,TRBV6-5,CAVREGGTGELFF,TGTGCGGTGCGGGAGGGCGGAACCGGGGAGCTGTTTTTT
TRBJ2-7,NA,TRBD2,TRBV7-9,CASSFSPGTSGRPDEQYF,TGTGCCAGCAGCTTCTCTCCAGGGACTAGCGGGAGGCCGGACGAGCAGTACTTC
TRBJ2-7,few,NA,TRBV28,CASSLSFGPGRGGEYF,TGTGCCAGCAGTTTATCCTTTGGTCCGGGCAGGGGAGGGGAGTACTTC
TRBJ2-1,NA,TRBD2,TRBV29-1,CSAPKREGPSQFF,TGCAGCGCCCCGAAGCGGGAGGGGCCTTCGCAGTTCTTC
TRBJ1-1,few,NA,TRBV28,CASTVRAEAFF,TGTGCCAGTACGGTGAGGGCTGAAGCTTTCTTT
TRBJ2-1,once,NA,TRBV30,CAWSVASYNEQFF,TGTGCCTGGAGTGTAGCTAGCTACAATGAGCAGTTCTTC